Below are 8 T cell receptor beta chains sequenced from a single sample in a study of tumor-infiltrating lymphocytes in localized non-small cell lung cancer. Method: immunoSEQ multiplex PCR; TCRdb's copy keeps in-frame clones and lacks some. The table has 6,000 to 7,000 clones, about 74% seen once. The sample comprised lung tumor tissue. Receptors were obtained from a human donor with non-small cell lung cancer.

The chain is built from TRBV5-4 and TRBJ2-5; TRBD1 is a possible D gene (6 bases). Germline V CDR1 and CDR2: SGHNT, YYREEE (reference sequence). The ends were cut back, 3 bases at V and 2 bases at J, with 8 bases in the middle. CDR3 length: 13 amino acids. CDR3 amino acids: CASSWDTQETQYF. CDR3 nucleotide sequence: TGTGCCAGCAGCTGGGACACACAAGAGACCCAGTACTTC. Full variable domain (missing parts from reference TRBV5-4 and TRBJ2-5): ETGVTQSPTHLIKTRGQQVTLRCSSQSGHNTVSWYQQALGQGPQFIFQYYREEENGRGNFPPRFSGLQFPNYSSELNVNALELDDSALYLCASSWDTQETQYFGPGTRLLVL.

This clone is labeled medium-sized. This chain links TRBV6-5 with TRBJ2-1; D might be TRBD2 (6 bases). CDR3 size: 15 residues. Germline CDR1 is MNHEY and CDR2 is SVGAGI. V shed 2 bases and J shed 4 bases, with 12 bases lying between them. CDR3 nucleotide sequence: TGTGCCAGCAGTTACGATCGGGGGAGGTACAATGAGCAGTTCTTC. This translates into CASSYDRGRYNEQFF.

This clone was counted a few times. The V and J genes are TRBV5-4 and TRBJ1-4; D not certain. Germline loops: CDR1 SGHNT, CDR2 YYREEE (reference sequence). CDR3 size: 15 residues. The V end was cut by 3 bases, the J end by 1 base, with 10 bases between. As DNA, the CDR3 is TGTGCCAGCAGCTCCGGCGGCAGAACTAATGAAAAACTGTTTTTT. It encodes CASSSGGRTNEKLFF.

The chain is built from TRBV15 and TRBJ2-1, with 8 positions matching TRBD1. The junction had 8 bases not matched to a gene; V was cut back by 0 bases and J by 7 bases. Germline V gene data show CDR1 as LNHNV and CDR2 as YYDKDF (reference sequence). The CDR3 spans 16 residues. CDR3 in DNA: TGTGCCACCAGCAGAGAAAGGCAGGGGGCGCGGAATGAGCAGTTCTTC. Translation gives CATSRERQGARNEQFF.

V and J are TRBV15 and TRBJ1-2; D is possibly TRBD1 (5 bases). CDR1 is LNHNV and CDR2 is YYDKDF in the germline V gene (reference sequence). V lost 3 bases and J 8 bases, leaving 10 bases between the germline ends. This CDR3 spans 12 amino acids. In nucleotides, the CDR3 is TGTGCCACCAGCAGTACCAGGGAAGGCTACACCTTC. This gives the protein CATSSTREGYTF.

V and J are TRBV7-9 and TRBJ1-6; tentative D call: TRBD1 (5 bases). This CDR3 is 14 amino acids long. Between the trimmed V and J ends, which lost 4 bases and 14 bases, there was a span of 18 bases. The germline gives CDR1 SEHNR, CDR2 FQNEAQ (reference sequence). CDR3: CASSSGTGGESLHF. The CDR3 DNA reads TGTGCCAGCAGCTCCGGGACCGGGGGTGAGTCCCTCCACTTT.

The CDR3 coding sequence is TGTGCCAGTGGGAGTGCCTATGGCTACACCTTC. This sequence encodes CASGSAYGYTF. J is TRBJ1-2 and V is TRBV19; D not certain. Germline-derived CDR1 and CDR2 are LNHDA and SQIVND (reference sequence). The CDR3 runs to 11 residues. V was clipped by 8 bases and J by 4 bases, with 8 bases between them.

The CDR3 region is CASSLPQAEQFF. CDR3 nucleotide sequence: TGTGCCAGCAGCTTGCCCCAGGCTGAGCAGTTCTTC. The chain carries TRBV5-6 and TRBJ2-1, with D unresolved. The germline V gene has CDR1 SGHDT and CDR2 YYEEEE. The CDR3 spans 12 residues. V was shortened by 1 base and J by 9 bases, with 8 bases between the two germline ends.